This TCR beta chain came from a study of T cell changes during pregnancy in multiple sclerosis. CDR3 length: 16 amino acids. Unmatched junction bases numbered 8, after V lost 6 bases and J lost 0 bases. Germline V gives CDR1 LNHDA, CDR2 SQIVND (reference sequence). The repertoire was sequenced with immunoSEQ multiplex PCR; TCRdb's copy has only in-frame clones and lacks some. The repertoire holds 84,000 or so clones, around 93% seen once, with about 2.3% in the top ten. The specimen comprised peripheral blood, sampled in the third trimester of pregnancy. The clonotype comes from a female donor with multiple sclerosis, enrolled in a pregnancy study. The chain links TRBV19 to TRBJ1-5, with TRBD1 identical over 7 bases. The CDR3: CASSRDQGVSNQPQHF. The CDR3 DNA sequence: TGTGCCAGTAGCAGGGACCAGGGGGTTAGCAATCAGCCCCAGCATTTT.